These 5 T cell receptor beta chains came from one sample sequenced in a study of T cells in tuberculosis. TCRdb's table, derived via immunoSEQ multiplex PCR, lists solely in-frame clones and lacks some. The sample includes some 22,000 clones, 95% to 98% of them seen just once. Specimen: PBMCs. These receptor sequences come from a donor aged 10-35 years with latent tuberculosis or without tuberculosis infection.

This chain joins TRBV7-9 and TRBJ1-1; 8 bases fit TRBD1. CDR3 length: 16 amino acids. Germline CDR1 reads SEHNR; CDR2 reads FQNEAQ (reference sequence). V shed 5 bases and J 2 bases; nucleotides not matched to a gene: 10. The chain's CDR3 is CASSRKIQGVNTEAFF. Written as DNA, the CDR3 is TGTGCCAGCAGCCGCAAAATACAGGGGGTTAACACTGAAGCTTTCTTT.

The chain uses TRBV7-7 and TRBJ1-1; possibly TRBD1 for D (5 bases). CDR3 length: 15 amino acids. Germline CDR1 is SSHAT and CDR2 is FNYEAQ (reference sequence). Trimming stripped 5 bases from V and 4 bases from J, with 17 bases between. CDR3 nucleotides: TGTGCCAGCAGCCCCGGGGGAGGGGAGGCCACTGAAGCTTTCTTT. It translates to CASSPGGGEATEAFF. The full variable domain, in which reference TRBV7-7 and TRBJ1-1 provide the parts outside the CDR3, is GAGVSQSPRYKVTKRGQDVTLRCDPISSHATLYWYQQALGQGPEFLTYFNYEAQPDKSGLPSDRFSAERPEGSISTLTIQRTEQRDSAMYRCASSPGGGEATEAFFGQGTRLTVV.

The chain combines TRBV7-9 with TRBJ2-1, with D uncertain. The ends were cut back, 3 bases at V and 0 bases at J, with 6 bases in the middle. Germline assignment: CDR1 SEHNR and CDR2 FQNEAQ (reference sequence). The CDR3 is 14 residues long. CDR3 region: CASSLSVSYNEQFF. The CDR3 nucleotides are TGTGCCAGCAGCTTGAGCGTCTCCTACAATGAGCAGTTCTTC.

V and J are TRBV25-1 and TRBJ2-7; a weak D match, TRBD1 (6 bases). The CDR3 spans 14 residues. The V end was cut by 0 bases, the J end by 6 bases, with 12 bases between. Germline CDR1 and CDR2: MGHDK and SYGVNS. The CDR3 DNA is TGTGCCAGCAGTGAATATTGGACAGCCGCCGAGCAGTACTTC. This translates into CASSEYWTAAEQYF.

The chain links TRBV4-1 to TRBJ2-3, with a possible D match to TRBD1 (5 bases). Germline V lookup: CDR1 MGHRA, CDR2 YSYEKL. V was pared by 3 bases and J by 8 bases, with 27 bases between. This CDR3 contains 18 residues. The CDR3 loop is CASSQGPGKLGAVGTQYF. The CDR3 region has the DNA TGCGCCAGCAGCCAGGGGCCGGGCAAGCTAGGTGCGGTAGGTACGCAGTATTTT.